Below are 32 T cell receptor beta chains sequenced from a single sample in a study of beta chain features in type 1 diabetes. Regarding the study as a whole: Type 1 diabetes patients showed a moderate but significant shortening of TCRB CDR3s in all four CD4+ subsets.

These receptors are not linked to any known antigen. Every bit of the isolated RNA underwent reverse transcription, so sequencing read expressed TCRB transcripts. Using immunoSEQ multiplex PCR, the repertoire was profiled, and TCRdb retains in-frame clones only, with some absent. The data contain 400,000 or so clones, around 10% of them seen just once; the ten biggest clones take up about 0.6%. Sequences were obtained from central memory CD4+ T cells from blood. These receptors all come from a man under 40 with type 1 diabetes.

The V gene is TRBV7-2, the J gene TRBJ2-5; D is unclear. V was trimmed by 2 bases and J by 1 base, leaving 5 bases between them. The CDR3 runs to 13 residues. The germline CDR1 and CDR2 sequences are SGHTA and FQGNSA. The CDR3 loop is CASSLYGQETQYF. The CDR3 nucleotides are TGTGCCAGCAGCTTATATGGCCAAGAGACCCAGTACTTC. The full variable domain, in which reference TRBV7-2 and TRBJ2-5 provide the parts outside the CDR3, is GAGVSQSPSNKVTEKGKDVELRCDPISGHTALYWYRQSLGQGLEFLIYFQGNSAPDKSGLPSDRFSAERTGGSVSTLTIQRTQQEDSAVYLCASSLYGQETQYFGPGTRLLVL.

This sequence joins TRBV6-6 and TRBJ2-3, with 9 bases matching TRBD1. In germline, CDR1 is MNHNY, CDR2 SVGAGI (reference sequence). This CDR3 has 15 amino acids. V gave up 6 bases and J gave up 7 bases; unmatched junction bases: 11. CDR3 sequence (DNA): TGTGCCAGCAGCCCTCCGGGACAGGGTCGACATACGCAGTATTTT. This sequence encodes CASSPPGQGRHTQYF.

This clone was counted a few times. The gene calls are TRBV6-1 and TRBJ2-5, with 8 bases fitting TRBD1. The J segment lost 7 bases and the V segment lost 7 bases, leaving 8 bases of the junction unmatched. The CDR3 has 13 residues. CDR1 MNHNS and CDR2 SASEGT come from the germline V gene. The CDR3 is CASNRGQEATQYF. The DNA of the CDR3 is TGTGCCAGCAACCGGGGACAGGAGGCGACCCAGTACTTC.

The chain is built from TRBV28 and TRBJ2-6; possibly TRBD2 for D (7 bases). The CDR3 length is 19 residues. The V end was cut by 7 bases, the J end by 0 bases, with 22 bases between. Per germline, CDR1 MDHEN and CDR2 SYDVKM. The CDR3 DNA follows: TGTGCCAGCAATCTGGGGGGGCAGGGGACTACCTCTGGGGCCAACGTCCTGACTTTC. Its translation is CASNLGGQGTTSGANVLTF.

This clone has more than one count but fewer than ten. Mismatch with germline at one junction end may stem from a read error. The chain combines TRBV7-2 with TRBJ1-2, with TRBD1 identical over 9 bases. CDR1 and CDR2 (germline): SGHTA, FQGNSA. The CDR3 contains 15 residues. The CDR3 region is CASSATGGSNYGYTF. CDR3 DNA sequence: TGCGCCAGCAGCGCGACAGGGGGAAGTAACTATGGCTACACCTTC.

This chain uses TRBV14 with TRBJ2-7; D not certain. Germline assignment: CDR1 SGHDN and CDR2 FVKESK. Trimming took off 3 bases at V and 5 bases at J, with 5 bases between the two ends. CDR3 length equals 11 residues. The CDR3 nucleotides are TGTGCCAGCAGCCATTACCACGAGCAGTACTTC. Translated: CASSHYHEQYF.

This clone has ten or more counts. The genes are TRBV19 and TRBJ1-1; D not certain. The V and J ends lost 5 bases and 3 bases respectively, with 13 bases between them. This CDR3 is 14 amino acids long. The germline V gene has CDR1 LNHDA and CDR2 SQIVND (reference sequence). This chain's CDR3 is CASSPAWGDTEAFF. CDR3 DNA: TGTGCCAGTAGTCCGGCATGGGGTGACACTGAAGCTTTCTTT. Using reference TRBV19 and TRBJ1-1 for the parts outside the CDR3, the full variable domain is DGGITQSPKYLFRKEGQNVTLSCEQNLNHDAMYWYRQDPGQGLRLIYYSQIVNDFQKGDIAEGYSVSREKKESFPLTVTSAQKNPTAFYLCASSPAWGDTEAFFGQGTRLTVV.

Only a few counts were recorded for this clone. The chain carries TRBV19 and TRBJ2-2; no definite D call. Germline V gene sequence: CDR1 LNHDA, CDR2 SQIVND (reference sequence). Trimming removed 3 bases from V and 6 bases from J, with 8 bases in between. The CDR3 covers 13 residues. CDR3 bases: TGTGCCAGTAGTATCGGGCAATCCGGGGAGCTGTTTTTT. It translates to CASSIGQSGELFF.

This clone has a count of ten or more. The CDR3 DNA reads as TGTGCCAGCTCACCATCGTCCGGCGAGCAGTACTTC. It translates to CASSPSSGEQYF. The chain has TRBV18 and TRBJ2-7; D gene uncertain. The V end lost 2 bases, the J end lost 6 bases, and 8 bases lay between the germline ends. Germline V gene lookup returns CDR1 KGHSH and CDR2 LQKENI. The CDR3 is 12 amino acids.

Ten or more counts support this clone. V gene TRBV7-2 combines with J gene TRBJ2-3, with D perhaps given as TRBD1 or TRBD2 (5 bases each). The CDR3 is 13 amino acids. Germline CDR1 SGHTA, CDR2 FQGNSA. V dropped 0 bases and J dropped 6 bases, with 7 bases sitting between them. The CDR3 DNA is TGTGCCAGCAGCTTAGCCGGGGCGGATACGCAGTATTTT. It translates to CASSLAGADTQYF. Variable domain in full (rest from reference TRBV7-2 and TRBJ2-3): GAGVSQSPSNKVTEKGKDVELRCDPISGHTALYWYRQSLGQGLEFLIYFQGNSAPDKSGLPSDRFSAERTGGSVSTLTIQRTQQEDSAVYLCASSLAGADTQYFGPGTRLTVL.

The V and J genes are TRBV4-2 and TRBJ1-5; no firm D call. The V end was cut by 0 bases, the J end by 4 bases, with 13 bases between. Germline V gives CDR1 LGHNA, CDR2 YNFKEQ. The CDR3 extends over 16 amino acids. CDR3 amino acids: CASSQELSKVNQPQHF. The CDR3 DNA follows: TGTGCCAGCAGCCAAGAACTGAGCAAAGTGAATCAGCCCCAGCATTTT.

The rearrangement links TRBV30 to TRBJ1-3; D is perhaps TRBD1 (5 bases). V was trimmed by 7 bases and J by 4 bases, leaving 14 bases between them. Per germline, CDR1 GTSNPN and CDR2 SVGIG (reference sequence). The CDR3 is 13 residues long. The CDR3 nucleotides read TGTGCCTTGCTTGGGGGTTCGGGAAACACCATATATTTT. Translation: CALLGGSGNTIYF.

This clone was seen a few times. The chain uses TRBV9 and TRBJ2-2; no clear D gene. The germline V gene has CDR1 SGDLS and CDR2 YYNGEE. The V end lost 0 bases, the J end lost 4 bases, and 7 bases lay between the germline ends. CDR3 length: 14 amino acids. CDR3 DNA sequence: TGTGCCAGCAGCGTAGCTGAGTTCACCGGGGAGCTGTTTTTT. It specifies CASSVAEFTGELFF.

This chain uses TRBV6-5 with TRBJ2-3; 10 bases match TRBD1. This CDR3 has 13 residues. Per the germline V gene, CDR1 is MNHEY and CDR2 is SVGAGI. V dropped 5 bases and J dropped 14; count of bases not matched to a gene: 10. DNA of the CDR3: TGTGCCAGCAGTCCGGGACAGGGGCCCCTGGGGTATTTT. It translates to CASSPGQGPLGYF.

This clone has only a few counts. The chain combines TRBV5-4 with TRBJ2-1, with 7 bases fitting TRBD2. Unmatched junction bases numbered 4, after V lost 10 bases and J lost 6 bases. The CDR3 runs to 11 residues. Germline V gives CDR1 SGHNT, CDR2 YYREEE (reference sequence). CDR3 bases: TGTGCCCCTGGGACTATCAATGAGCAGTTCTTC. It yields the protein CAPGTINEQFF.

The genes are TRBV27 and TRBJ2-3, with TRBD2 identical over 7 bases. J lost 2 bases, V lost 6 bases, and 5 bases had no gene match. The CDR3 consists of 14 residues. Germline V lookup: CDR1 MNHEY, CDR2 SMNVEV (reference sequence). The CDR3 sequence: CASRRLAVTDTQYF. The CDR3 nucleotides are TGTGCCAGCAGGCGGCTAGCGGTCACAGATACGCAGTATTTT.

This clone has just a few counts. The rearrangement joins TRBV27 to TRBJ1-1; tentative D call: TRBD1 (6 bases). V was shortened by 1 base and J by 7 bases, with 10 bases between the two germline ends. This CDR3 comprises 13 residues. Per germline, CDR1 MNHEY and CDR2 SMNVEV (reference sequence). DNA for the CDR3: TGTGCCAGCAGTTTATGGGGGCGCGGTGAAGCTTTCTTT. Protein product: CASSLWGRGEAFF.

The chain couples TRBV18 to TRBJ2-2; 8 bases are shared with TRBD1. J gave up 6 bases and V 5 bases, and 2 bases lay outside the gene matches. In germline, CDR1 is KGHSH, CDR2 LQKENI. The CDR3 covers 13 residues. CDR3 loop: CASSKDRAGELFF. The CDR3 bases are TGTGCCAGCTCAAAGGACAGGGCCGGGGAGCTGTTTTTT.

This clone was counted at least ten times. The chain couples TRBV19 to TRBJ2-7; either TRBD1 or TRBD2 may fit D (6 bases each). CDR1 and CDR2 (germline): LNHDA, SQIVND (reference sequence). This CDR3 has 14 amino acids. The V and J ends lost 5 bases and 3 bases respectively, with 14 bases between them. The CDR3 sequence: CASSATGGGYEQYF. CDR3 in DNA: TGTGCCAGTAGTGCCACCGGGGGCGGCTACGAGCAGTACTTC.

This clone has at least ten counts. Other nucleotide sequences in the sample specify the same CDR3. This rearrangement joins TRBV7-8 to TRBJ2-3; D uncertain. Germline lookup yields CDR1 SGHVS and CDR2 FQNEAQ. V was cut by 4 bases and J by 0 bases, with 2 bases left in between. This CDR3 region has 12 residues. CDR3 region: CASSSSTDTQYF. The CDR3 nucleotides are TGTGCCAGCAGCTCAAGCACAGATACGCAGTATTTT.

This clone was recorded a few times. This chain connects TRBV11-2 to TRBJ1-1; D perhaps matches TRBD1 (6 bases). In germline, CDR1 is SGHAT, CDR2 FQNNGV. V was cut by 3 bases and J by 11 bases, with 13 bases left in between. The CDR3 runs 12 residues. CDR3 sequence (DNA): TGTGCCAGCAGCTTCTCAGGGGTAGGGGCTTTCTTT. Protein sequence: CASSFSGVGAFF.

The chain is built from TRBV4-1 and TRBJ2-7; 9 nucleotides align to TRBD1. The length of the CDR3 is 17 residues. Trimming removed 2 bases from V and 3 bases from J; junction bases left unmatched: 11. Germline V lookup: CDR1 MGHRA, CDR2 YSYEKL. The CDR3 DNA reads TGCGCCAGCAGCCAATCCGCGGGGACAGGGACTATCTACGAGCAGTACTTC. This translates into CASSQSAGTGTIYEQYF.

This clone was counted only a few times. This chain joins TRBV6-5 and TRBJ1-5; 7 nucleotides line up with TRBD1. The CDR3 is 14 residues long. Trimming removed 6 bases from V and 7 bases from J; junction bases left unmatched: 9. Germline loops: CDR1 MNHEY, CDR2 SVGAGI. The CDR3 nucleotides read TGTGCCAGCAGATCCGACAGGGACGGACAGCCCCAGCATTTT. The encoded protein is CASRSDRDGQPQHF.

The gene calls are TRBV28 and TRBJ2-7; 7 bases align to TRBD2. V trimming: 5 bases; J trimming: 0 bases; junction bases outside the gene matches: 4. The germline gives CDR1 MDHEN, CDR2 SYDVKM. This CDR3 contains 14 residues. CDR3 coding DNA: TGTGCCAGCAGTGTAGGGGACTACTCCTACGAGCAGTACTTC. Its translation: CASSVGDYSYEQYF.

This clone was detected a few times. This chain joins TRBV6-6 and TRBJ2-3; 7 nucleotides align to TRBD1. Germline CDR1 MNHNY, CDR2 SVGAGI (reference sequence). The CDR3 totals 14 residues. V lost 2 bases to trimming and J lost 3 bases; unmatched junction nucleotides: 2. The DNA of the CDR3 is TGTGCCAGCAGTTACCGACAGGGTACAGATACGCAGTATTTT. It encodes CASSYRQGTDTQYF.

This chain connects TRBV6-5 to TRBJ2-1; 8 bases are shared with TRBD1. Germline V gene sequence: CDR1 MNHEY, CDR2 SVGAGI. This CDR3 is 14 amino acids long. Trimming cost V 4 bases and J 8 bases; bases outside gene matches: 7. The CDR3 loop reads CASSSLDRDDEQFF. CDR3 bases: TGTGCCAGCAGTTCTCTGGACAGGGATGATGAGCAGTTCTTC.

This clone was counted only a few times. J is TRBJ2-1 and V is TRBV10-3; 8 nucleotides align to TRBD2. J gave up 5 bases and V 10 bases, and 7 bases lay outside the gene matches. CDR1 and CDR2 (germline): ENHRY, SYGVKD. The CDR3 has 13 amino acids. In nucleotides, the CDR3 is TGTGCCAGCAACCCAGCGGGAGACAATGAGCAGTTCTTC. This encodes CASNPAGDNEQFF.

This clone came up a few times. This sample also contains other DNA sequences that code for the same CDR3. The rearrangement uses TRBV19 and TRBJ2-5; tentatively, D is TRBD2 (6 bases). Germline V gives CDR1 LNHDA, CDR2 SQIVND (reference sequence). Deletions cut 3 bases from V and 5 bases from J, with 7 bases between. The CDR3 loop spans 12 amino acids. DNA of the CDR3: TGTGCCAGTAGTATTCGGGGGGAGACCCAGTACTTC. Translating it yields CASSIRGETQYF.

A few counts support this clone. The genes are TRBV4-1 and TRBJ2-2; 9 bases match TRBD2. This CDR3 has 19 amino acids. The germline CDR1 and CDR2 sequences are MGHRA and YSYEKL. V shed 7 bases, J shed 1 base, and the junction held 16 bases outside the gene matches. CDR3 region: CASTLRGGSGSRNTGELFF. The CDR3, as DNA: TGCGCCAGCACCCTCAGGGGCGGTAGCGGGAGCAGGAACACCGGGGAGCTGTTTTTT.

This clone came up a few times. The chain has TRBV6-5 and TRBJ1-5; TRBD1 might be the D (5 bases). Germline CDR1 is MNHEY and CDR2 is SVGAGI. Trimming pared 6 bases from V and 5 bases from J, leaving 17 bases between. The CDR3 consists of 15 residues. The CDR3 nucleotides read TGTGCCAGCAGGAGCGTCAATCAGGGAGATCAGCCCCAGCATTTT. This translates into CASRSVNQGDQPQHF.

V is TRBV19 and J is TRBJ2-5, with 7 positions matching TRBD1. The CDR3 is 13 residues long. With 5 bases clipped from V and 2 bases from J, the junction kept 2 bases outside the gene matches. The germline V gene has CDR1 LNHDA and CDR2 SQIVND (reference sequence). The CDR3 DNA reads TGTGCCAGTAGTCAGGACAGGCAAGAGACCCAGTACTTC. Translated: CASSQDRQETQYF.

This sequence joins TRBV10-2 and TRBJ2-1; maybe TRBD2 (5 bases). The length of the CDR3 is 17 residues. The V end lost 2 bases, the J end lost 4 bases, and 18 bases lay between the germline ends. Germline V gene lookup returns CDR1 WSHSY and CDR2 SAAADI. CDR3 sequence (DNA): TGCGCCAGCAGTGAGCCTGTGGCGGGTTGGGTGTACAATGAGCAGTTCTTC. Translated, it gives CASSEPVAGWVYNEQFF.